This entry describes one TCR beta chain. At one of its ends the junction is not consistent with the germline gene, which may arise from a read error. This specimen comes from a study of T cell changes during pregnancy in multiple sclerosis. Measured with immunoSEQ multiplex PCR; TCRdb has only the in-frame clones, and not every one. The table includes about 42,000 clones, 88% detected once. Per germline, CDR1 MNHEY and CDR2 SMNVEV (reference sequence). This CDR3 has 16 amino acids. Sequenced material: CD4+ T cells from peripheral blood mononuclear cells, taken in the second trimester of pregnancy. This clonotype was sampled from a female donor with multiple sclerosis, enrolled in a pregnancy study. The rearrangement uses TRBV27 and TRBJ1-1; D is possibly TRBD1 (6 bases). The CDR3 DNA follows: TGTGCCAGCAGTTTGTACGTAGGCAGGGGAAGCTCTGAGGCTTTCTTT. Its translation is CASSLYVGRGSSEAFF.